A selection of T cell receptor beta chains follows, all from one sample in a study of cytomegalovirus exposure and HLA in healthy donors. Assay used: immunoSEQ multiplex PCR; TCRdb lists only in-frame clones, some missing. The data contain roughly 120,000 clones, over 60% of them singletons. Source material: PBMCs. The receptors derive from a young man in good health and CMV-seropositive. CDR3s include the opening cysteine and the closing phenylalanine or tryptophan. The order of the fields is V gene, J gene, D gene, clone size, CDR3 protein, CDR3 DNA. The D gene is left open where the match is weak. Only some rows state a clone size, as once, few, many or a class for expanded clones.

>TRBV5-1|TRBJ2-2|TRBD1|-
CASRPAGQGNTGELFF
TGCGCCAGCAGGCCCGCGGGACAGGGAAACACCGGGGAGCTGTTTTTT
>TRBV7-9|TRBJ2-3|-|-
CASSLDRAIRTDTQYF
TGTGCCAGCAGCTTAGACAGGGCGATTCGGACAGATACGCAGTATTTT
>TRBV4-1|TRBJ2-5|-|-
CASSQVREGGTQETQYF
TGCGCCAGCAGCCAAGTACGAGAGGGGGGGACCCAAGAGACCCAGTACTTC
>TRBV19|TRBJ1-2|-|-
CASSMTGSSNYGYTF
TGTGCCAGTAGTATGACGGGGAGTAGTAACTATGGCTACACCTTC
>TRBV6-1|TRBJ1-4|TRBD1|-
CATGVIQGREKLFF
TGTGCCACCGGAGTGATACAGGGGAGAGAAAAACTGTTTTTT
>TRBV11-2|TRBJ2-7|-|-
CASSLGTDYEQYF
TGTGCCAGCAGCCTTGGGACGGACTACGAGCAGTACTTC
>TRBV6-6|TRBJ1-3|-|few
CASSYLPQGRDTIYF
TGTGCCAGCAGTTACCTCCCGCAGGGAAGGGACACCATATATTTT
>TRBV2|TRBJ2-2|-|-
CASRVGGRTGELFF
TGTGCCAGCAGGGTCGGGGGTCGCACCGGGGAGCTGTTTTTT
>TRBV29-1|TRBJ1-2|-|-
CSVDTYPHGYTF
TGCAGCGTTGATACCTACCCCCATGGCTACACCTTC
>TRBV9|TRBJ2-7|TRBD1|-
CASSGGQGDEQYF
TGTGCCAGCAGCGGCGGACAGGGGGACGAGCAGTACTTC
>TRBV7-2|TRBJ2-2|TRBD2|-
CASSPRLAGGHGELFF
TGTGCCAGCAGCCCGAGACTAGCGGGGGGGCATGGGGAGCTGTTTTTT
>TRBV4-1|TRBJ2-7|TRBD1|-
CASSQVQGGTYEQYF
TGCGCCAGCAGCCAAGTACAGGGGGGAACCTACGAGCAGTACTTC
>TRBV7-6|TRBJ2-7|-|-
CASSLEGRPADEQYF
TGTGCCAGCAGCTTAGAGGGCAGACCAGCGGACGAGCAGTACTTC
>TRBV4-3|TRBJ1-2|-|-
CASSQDKGAYGYTF
TGCGCCAGCAGCCAAGATAAAGGGGCATATGGCTACACCTTC
>TRBV4-1|TRBJ2-2|-|-
CASSQAAANTGELFF
TGCGCCAGCAGCCAGGCGGCAGCAAACACCGGGGAGCTGTTTTTT
>TRBV4-3|TRBJ1-2|-|-
CASSPEGRAYGYTF
TGCGCCAGCAGCCCGGAGGGCAGGGCTTATGGCTACACCTTC
>TRBV25-1|TRBJ1-1|-|-
CASSEYKQNTEAFF
TGTGCCAGCAGTGAATATAAACAGAACACTGAAGCTTTCTTT
>TRBV19|TRBJ2-7|-|-
CASSIVSYEQYF
TGTGCCAGTAGTATCGTTTCCTACGAGCAGTACTTC
>TRBV5-6|TRBJ2-7|-|few
CASSLWRSYEQYF
TGTGCCAGCAGCTTATGGCGGTCCTACGAGCAGTACTTC
>TRBV30|TRBJ2-3|TRBD2|-
CAWNGLAGRDTQYF
TGTGCCTGGAATGGACTAGCGGGGAGGGATACGCAGTATTTT
>TRBV2|TRBJ2-5|-|-
CASGPLATRETQYF
TGTGCCAGCGGCCCCCTAGCAACACGAGAGACCCAGTACTTC
>TRBV5-8|TRBJ2-1|-|-
CASSLLSSYNEQFF
TGTGCCAGCAGCTTGCTAAGCTCCTACAATGAGCAGTTCTTC
>TRBV30|TRBJ2-4|-|-
CAWSVGGENIQYF
TGTGCCTGGAGTGTCGGGGGAGAAAACATTCAGTACTTC
>TRBV6-5|TRBJ2-2|TRBD2|-
CASRAGTSGAGELFF
TGTGCCAGCAGGGCCGGGACTAGCGGGGCGGGGGAGCTGTTTTTT
>TRBV5-1|TRBJ2-2|-|-
CASTRSGTSFNTGELFF
TGCGCCAGCACCCGATCCGGGACATCATTTAACACCGGGGAGCTGTTTTTT
>TRBV28|TRBJ1-5|TRBD1|-
CASSFLDRGNQPQHF
TGTGCCAGCAGTTTCTTAGACAGGGGCAATCAGCCCCAGCATTTT
>TRBV13|TRBJ1-1|-|-
CASSYSNTEAFF
TGTGCCAGCAGTTACTCGAACACTGAAGCTTTCTTT
>TRBV4-1|TRBJ2-1|TRBD2|-
CASSFRGLGGVNNEQFF
TGCGCCAGCAGCTTTCGGGGATTGGGGGGGGTGAACAATGAGCAGTTCTTC
>TRBV7-2|TRBJ1-4|-|-
CASSLDSGRNEKLFF
TGTGCCAGCAGCTTAGATTCAGGGCGAAATGAAAAACTGTTTTTT
>TRBV5-1|TRBJ2-2|-|-
CASNNLNTGELFF
TGCGCCAGCAACAATCTGAACACCGGGGAGCTGTTTTTT
>TRBV29-1|TRBJ2-2|-|-
CSVANRGGNTGELFF
TGCAGCGTTGCGAACAGGGGAGGGAACACCGGGGAGCTGTTTTTT
>TRBV6-6|TRBJ1-5|TRBD1|-
CASTKQGGNQPQHF
TGTGCCAGCACCAAACAGGGGGGGAATCAGCCCCAGCATTTT
>TRBV27|TRBJ1-3|-|once
CASGHSPGNTIYF
TGTGCCAGCGGGCATTCTCCCGGAAACACCATATATTTT
>TRBV9|TRBJ2-1|TRBD2|-
CASSVPQSGGNYNEQFF
TGTGCCAGCAGCGTACCTCAGAGCGGGGGGAATTACAATGAGCAGTTCTTC
>TRBV5-1|TRBJ2-7|TRBD2|once
CASSWGTSDEQYF
TGCGCCAGCAGCTGGGGGACTAGCGACGAGCAGTACTTC
>TRBV2|TRBJ1-5|-|-
CASTPDWNQPQHF
TGTGCCAGCACCCCGGACTGGAATCAGCCCCAGCATTTT
>TRBV10-2|TRBJ2-1|TRBD2|-
CASRQTSGGFNEQFF
TGCGCCAGCAGGCAGACTAGCGGGGGGTTTAATGAGCAGTTCTTC
>TRBV4-3|TRBJ1-1|-|-
CASSQVRNTEAFF
TGCGCCAGCAGCCAAGTGAGGAACACTGAAGCTTTCTTT
>TRBV9|TRBJ1-2|-|-
CASSTSSAVDGYTF
TGTGCCAGCAGCACCTCTTCGGCGGTCGATGGCTACACCTTC
>TRBV21-1|TRBJ2-1|-|-
CASSSRSGQVRWEQFF
TGTGCCAGCAGCTCACGTTCGGGACAGGTGAGATGGGAGCAGTTCTTC